These 24 T cell receptor beta chains were all obtained from the same sample, sequenced in a study of technical replicates of blood from a few donors. The method was immunoSEQ multiplex PCR; TCRdb's version includes in-frame clones alone and lacks a portion of them. The sample lists roughly 68,000 clones; about 87% were seen once. The specimen sequenced was PBMCs. These receptors all stem from a human donor in good health. Some clones in this sample may be carry-over from other donors' samples.

The chain links TRBV11-1 to TRBJ2-4; 14 bases map to TRBD2. Germline CDR1 SGHAT, CDR2 FQDESV (reference sequence). V was clipped by 5 bases and J by 0 bases; unmatched bases: 6. The CDR3 contains 18 residues. The CDR3 loop is CASSHGTSGGLAKNIQYF. For the CDR3, the DNA is TGTGCCAGCAGCCATGGGACTAGCGGGGGATTAGCCAAAAACATTCAGTACTTC.

The chain recombines TRBV7-9 with TRBJ1-4; 7 nucleotides line up with TRBD1. The CDR3 runs 16 residues. Trimming cost V 2 bases and J 1 base; bases outside gene matches: 4. Germline values: CDR1 SEHNR, CDR2 FQNEAQ (reference sequence). CDR3 sequence reads: CASSLNQGGTNEKLFF. CDR3 bases: TGTGCCAGCAGCTTAAACCAGGGGGGAACTAATGAAAAACTGTTTTTT.

This clone appeared a single time. This chain's CDR3 is CASANDRDRRLFNYGYTF. The CDR3 bases are TGTGCCAGCGCTAACGACCGGGACAGGCGCCTCTTTAACTATGGCTACACCTTC. J is TRBJ1-2 and V is TRBV13; 8 bases are a match to TRBD1. CDR1 PRHDT and CDR2 FYEKMQ come from the germline V gene (reference sequence). The CDR3 contains 18 residues. V shed 8 bases and J 1 base; nucleotides not matched to a gene: 18.

The chain has TRBV12-5 and TRBJ2-7; 7 positions agree with TRBD1. With V trimmed by 7 bases and J by 3 bases, 15 bases remained unmatched. The CDR3 loop spans 16 amino acids. The V gene's germline CDR1 is LGHNT and CDR2 FRNRAP. CDR3 sequence: CASVPGHGTANYEQYF. CDR3 bases: TGTGCTAGTGTTCCCGGTCACGGGACAGCGAACTACGAGCAGTACTTC.

The rearrangement links TRBV7-9 to TRBJ1-5; 10 bases line up with TRBD1. The CDR3 sequence is 15 residues long. Germline V gives CDR1 SEHNR, CDR2 FQNEAQ (reference sequence). The V gene end was trimmed by 5 bases and the J gene end by 6 bases; junction bases not matched to a gene: 7. The CDR3 loop reads CASSPTGGNGQPQHF. In nucleotides, the CDR3 is TGTGCCAGCAGCCCGACAGGGGGCAATGGTCAGCCCCAGCATTTT.

The chain couples TRBV7-8 to TRBJ2-3, with TRBD2 matching over 9 bases. Trimming removed 8 bases from V and 4 bases from J; junction bases left unmatched: 10. This CDR3 comprises 15 residues. The germline V gene has CDR1 SGHVS and CDR2 FQNEAQ. CDR3 nucleotides: TGTGCCAGCGGCCGACTAGCGGAGGTATCAGATACGCAGTATTTT. This codes for CASGRLAEVSDTQYF.

The chain recombines TRBV2 with TRBJ2-2, with a weak D call TRBD1 (5 bases). CDR1 and CDR2 (germline): SNHLY, FYNNEI. The CDR3 loop spans 18 amino acids. Trimming removed 5 bases from V and 0 bases from J, with 19 bases in between. Here the CDR3 reads CASSLIGTGDTNTGELFF. The CDR3 nucleotides read TGTGCCAGCAGTCTGATCGGAACAGGAGACACGAACACCGGGGAGCTGTTTTTT.

The chain has TRBV7-2 and TRBJ2-5; TRBD2 aligns across 8 bases. V was clipped by 2 bases and J by 4 bases; unmatched bases: 9. Germline V gene sequence: CDR1 SGHTA, CDR2 FQGNSA. The CDR3 is made up of 16 amino acids. The DNA for the CDR3 is TGTGCCAGCAGCTTAAGACAGCGGGAGAACGGAGAGACCCAGTACTTC. It encodes CASSLRQRENGETQYF.

The chain couples TRBV5-1 to TRBJ2-1; a possible D gene is TRBD1 (6 bases). This CDR3 region has 14 residues. Trimming cost V 4 bases and J 6 bases, with 14 bases left between them. CDR1 is SGHRS and CDR2 is YFSETQ in the germline V gene. The CDR3 DNA reads TGCGCCAGCAGCCCCCAAGGACAGACCAATGAGCAGTTCTTC. This gives the protein CASSPQGQTNEQFF.

The chain carries TRBV30 and TRBJ2-2; 11 bases agree with TRBD1. This CDR3 spans 14 amino acids. Germline V gene sequence: CDR1 GTSNPN, CDR2 SVGIG (reference sequence). V trimming: 8 bases; J trimming: 6 bases; junction bases outside the gene matches: 8. The CDR3 DNA sequence: TGTGCCGGGACAGGGGGGACTGGGTCCGGGGAGCTGTTTTTT. This translates into CAGTGGTGSGELFF.

The chain uses TRBV4-3 and TRBJ1-2; D may be TRBD1 (5 bases). The CDR3 runs 16 residues. V lost 1 base and J lost 2, with 14 bases in between. Germline CDR1 reads LGHNA; CDR2 reads YSLEER. The CDR3, as DNA: TGCGCCAGCAGCCAAGTCGGGGGTTCCCAGAACTATGGCTACACCTTC. Its translation is CASSQVGGSQNYGYTF.

The chain joins TRBV2 to TRBJ1-1; no reliable D call. The CDR3 runs to 12 residues. Trimming removed 5 bases from V and 6 bases from J, with 10 bases in between. The germline V gene has CDR1 SNHLY and CDR2 FYNNEI. CDR3: CASSTDSAEAFF. The CDR3 DNA is TGTGCCAGCAGTACCGACTCAGCTGAAGCTTTCTTT.

This sequence joins TRBV2 and TRBJ2-7; TRBD1 might be the D (6 bases). Germline V gives CDR1 SNHLY, CDR2 FYNNEI. Trimming removed 8 bases at V and 6 bases at J, with 14 bases between. This CDR3 contains 12 residues. The DNA of the CDR3 is TGTGCCAGCGGAACAACAGGGCTCGAGCAGTACTTC. Translating it yields CASGTTGLEQYF.

This sequence joins TRBV30 and TRBJ2-3, with D uncertain. CDR1 is GTSNPN and CDR2 is SVGIG in the germline V gene (reference sequence). The V gene lost 5 bases and the J gene lost 13 bases, with 7 bases spanning the gap. The CDR3 contains 8 residues. The DNA for the CDR3 is TGTGCCTGGGAACACAAGTATTTT. This encodes CAWEHKYF.

This clone was picked up one time. This chain links TRBV6-5 with TRBJ1-1; weak D call: TRBD1 (5 bases). There are 14 residues in the CDR3. Trimming pared 2 bases from V and 4 bases from J, leaving 11 bases between. Germline CDR1 and CDR2: MNHEY and SVGAGI. CDR3 protein: CASSYGREGTEAFF. The CDR3 nucleotides read TGTGCCAGCAGTTACGGCAGGGAGGGCACTGAAGCTTTCTTT.

The chain uses TRBV5-5 and TRBJ2-1, with D possibly matching TRBD2 (6 bases). The length of the CDR3 is 15 residues. Trimming stripped 4 bases from V and 5 bases from J, with 16 bases between. Germline CDR1 SGHKS, CDR2 YYEKEE (reference sequence). The CDR3 DNA reads TGTGCCAGCAGCCCTATACCGGGAGCACACAATGAGCAGTTCTTC. Protein: CASSPIPGAHNEQFF.

This clone has a single count. The J gene is TRBJ2-7, the V gene TRBV18, with D unclear. Germline loops: CDR1 KGHSH, CDR2 LQKENI. The V end lost 5 bases, the J end lost 2 bases, and 13 bases lay between the germline ends. The CDR3 extends over 14 amino acids. CDR3 loop: CASSKQTSTYEQYF. The CDR3 bases are TGTGCCAGCTCAAAACAGACAAGTACCTACGAGCAGTACTTC.

This sequence joins TRBV23-1 and TRBJ1-5, with no clear D. TRBV23-1 is filed as an ORF, its function uncertain. V was trimmed by 4 bases and J by 3 bases, leaving 34 bases between them. This CDR3 has 22 amino acids. The CDR3, as DNA: TGCGCCAGCAGTCCTCGGACCTATCCTCTTCTGACGCTGAGGACTTCCAATCAGCCCCAGCATTTT. Protein product: CASSPRTYPLLTLRTSNQPQHF.

V gene TRBV2 combines with J gene TRBJ2-3, with D possibly TRBD2 on 6 matching bases. There are 15 residues in the CDR3. CDR1 SNHLY and CDR2 FYNNEI come from the germline V gene. V dropped 7 bases and J dropped 0 bases, with 14 bases sitting between them. The chain's CDR3 is CASTRRERSTDTQYF. DNA for the CDR3: TGTGCCAGCACCCGGAGGGAGCGGAGCACAGATACGCAGTATTTT.

This clone was observed once. This chain links TRBV5-8 with TRBJ1-1, with a tentative D call TRBD1 (6 bases). CDR1 and CDR2 (germline): SGHTS, YDEGEE. This CDR3 is 14 amino acids long. V was clipped by 2 bases and J by 8 bases, with 16 bases between them. The CDR3 loop reads CASSLTRGRTEAFF. CDR3 nucleotides: TGTGCCAGCAGCTTAACCAGGGGACGAACCGAAGCTTTCTTT.

The rearrangement joins TRBV7-3 to TRBJ2-3; a possible D gene is TRBD2 (6 bases). This CDR3 comprises 16 residues. CDR1 SGHTA and CDR2 FQGTGA come from the germline V gene. The V and J ends lost 5 bases and 0 bases respectively, with 15 bases between them. The CDR3 protein is CASSPVGGRSTDTQYF. For the CDR3, the DNA is TGTGCCAGCAGCCCCGTCGGAGGGAGAAGCACAGATACGCAGTATTTT.

The rearrangement uses TRBV7-2 and TRBJ2-4; no definite D call. The CDR3 sequence is 15 residues long. With 0 bases removed from V and 7 bases from J, the gap between germline ends came to 13 bases. Per germline, CDR1 SGHTA and CDR2 FQGNSA. This CDR3 reads CASSLAWSSNNIQYF. The CDR3 region has the DNA TGTGCCAGCAGCTTAGCTTGGTCGAGCAACAACATTCAGTACTTC. The complete variable domain, with remaining parts taken from reference TRBV7-2 and TRBJ2-4, reads GAGVSQSPSNKVTEKGKDVELRCDPISGHTALYWYRQSLGQGLEFLIYFQGNSAPDKSGLPSDRFSAERTGGSVSTLTIQRTQQEDSAVYLCASSLAWSSNNIQYFGAGTRLSVL.

CDR3 protein: CASSFFGQGGLFF. For the CDR3, the DNA is TGTGCCAGCAGTTTCTTCGGACAGGGCGGGCTGTTTTTT. V is TRBV27 and J is TRBJ2-2; 8 bases map to TRBD1. V gave up 3 bases and J gave up 13 bases; unmatched junction bases: 7. This CDR3 is built from 13 residues. Germline CDR1 and CDR2: MNHEY and SMNVEV (reference sequence).

The rearrangement links TRBV7-9 to TRBJ2-1; D is unclear. Trimming shortened V by 2 bases and J by 0 bases, and 8 bases separated the two germline ends. This CDR3 comprises 15 residues. Germline lookup yields CDR1 SEHNR and CDR2 FQNEAQ (reference sequence). The CDR3 loop is CASSLPRSSYNEQFF. The CDR3 nucleotides read TGTGCCAGCAGCTTACCAAGGAGCTCCTACAATGAGCAGTTCTTC.